These 2 T cell receptor beta chains share one sample of origin, sequenced in a study of human T cells and chemical hapten exposure (dated by TCRdb to about 2021). Library preparation was by RACE. Instrument used: NextSeq 500. TCRdb itself trimmed the public reads at Q25 with fastp, ran MiXCR and retained productive beta chains. Identical CDR3 proteins give one entry, which carries the most common genes and DNA. Counted in this sample were approximately 82,000 distinct CDR3 sequences; 6.5% to 8% of them appeared once. The ten largest account for 1% to 1.5% of the sample. The sample's time point label, in plain terms: patch test 2, 6 weeks after DPC sensitization. The treatment or condition label, read with the paper, signifies: therapeutic diphenylcyclopropenone sensitization with weekly scalp DPC. The specimen comprised whole blood, sampled in connection with sensitization to the hapten diphenylcyclopropenone (DPC). The receptors come from a woman aged 25 to 45 with alopecia areata. Some clones in this sample may be carry-over from other donors' samples.

The rearrangement uses TRBV12-3 or TRBV12-4 and TRBJ1-6; D remains ambiguous. The CDR3 covers 15 residues. V lost 8 bases to trimming and J lost 7 bases, with 18 bases between them. Here the CDR3 DNA reads TGTGCCAGCCAAGTGAGAACACCTTCGAATTCACCCCTCCACTTT. Residues: CASQVRTPSNSPLHF.

This clonotype was picked up a small number of times. The chain uses TRBV5-4 and TRBJ2-1; D is possibly TRBD1 (6 bases). The V gene's germline CDR1 is SGHNT and CDR2 YYREEE (reference sequence). Between the trimmed V and J ends, which lost 0 bases and 0 bases, there was a span of 10 bases. This CDR3 spans 16 amino acids. The CDR3 loop reads CASSLDSGHSYNEQFF. CDR3 in DNA: TGTGCCAGCAGCTTGGACTCGGGACACTCCTACAATGAGCAGTTCTTC.